Below, 3 T cell receptor beta chains from the same sample are listed, as sequenced in a study of control samples from healthy donors and cancer patients. Assay: immunoSEQ multiplex PCR; the TCRdb copy retains only in-frame clones and omits some. The sample has approximately 90,000 clones; less than 85% are singletons. Sequencing input: PBMCs. The receptor source for this set is a man between 65 and 85 years old with lung cancer.

A single count supports this clone. This sequence joins TRBV28 and TRBJ2-2, with 7 bases identical to TRBD2. The CDR3 length is 14 residues. CDR1 and CDR2 from the germline V gene are MDHEN and SYDVKM. V shed 7 bases and J 7 bases; nucleotides not matched to a gene: 9. For the CDR3, the DNA is TGTGCCAGCAAACCGGGACTACCTATCGGGGAGCTGTTTTTT. It codes for CASKPGLPIGELFF.

This chain links TRBV7-9 with TRBJ1-5; no clear D gene. This CDR3 has 14 residues. Germline lookup yields CDR1 SEHNR and CDR2 FQNEAQ (reference sequence). V was shortened by 5 bases and J by 0 bases, with 8 bases between the two germline ends. The CDR3 nucleotides read TGTGCCAGCAGCCCCGATTATAGCAATCAGCCCCAGCATTTT. Protein product: CASSPDYSNQPQHF.

The V and J genes are TRBV29-1 and TRBJ1-4, with unresolved D. From germline, CDR1 is SQVTM and CDR2 ANQGSEA. This CDR3 is 11 amino acids long. V lost 7 bases and J 7 bases, leaving 10 bases between the germline ends. The CDR3, as DNA: TGCAGCGCCGCAGGTTTTGAAAAACTGTTTTTT. Protein sequence: CSAAGFEKLFF. Together with reference TRBV29-1 and TRBJ1-4, the CDR3 gives the full variable domain: SAVISQKPSRDICQRGTSLTIQCQVDSQVTMMFWYRQQPGQSLTLIATANQGSEATYESGFVIDKFPISRPNLTFSTLTVSNMSPEDSSIYLCSAAGFEKLFFGSGTQLSVL.